This entry features one T cell receptor (beta chain) sequence. Its antigen is not known. Treatment noted: some 20 received Ad26.COV2.S at low or high dose, single or two shots; a few received placebo; per-sample allocation not given. Material that was analyzed had been drawn on day 63 after the first vaccine or placebo injection. The sample comes from a study of Ad26.COV2.S vaccination and SARS-CoV-2 variants. Study in general: Once or twice, 56 days apart, Ad26.COV2.S was delivered intramuscularly. Study-wide results and limits: The study found higher spike-specific TCR breadth in vaccine than placebo recipients. Total T cell responses, in the TCR breadth and depth analyses, may have been underestimated.

The CDR3 consists of 17 residues. Sequencing used immunoSEQ multiplex PCR; TCRdb keeps in-frame clones, though not all of them. Here the sample spans 300,000 to 400,000 clones, about 82% being singletons. The TCR originated in a person aged 18 to 65 who received the Ad26.COV2.S COVID-19 vaccine or a placebo. The gene calls are TRBV21-1 and TRBJ2-5; TRBD1, the table's D call, lacks a check against the DNA. TRBV21-1 is a listed pseudogene. The input for sequencing was peripheral blood, taken in a trial of Ad26.COV2.S vaccine versus placebo. The CDR3 coding sequence is TGTGCCAGCAGCAATGTCCCGGACAGGGTTTCCCAAGAGACCCAGTACTTC. Protein product: CASSNVPDRVSQETQYF.